Listed below are T cell receptor beta chains from one sample, sequenced in a study of T cells in Graves' hyperthyroidism and ophthalmopathy. Via MiXCR, TCRdb re-called the multiplex PCR reads, giving one row per CDR3 protein. The sample lists about 270,000 distinct CDR3 sequences; approximately 20% were seen once. Sequencing input: blood. These receptors were taken from a man between 25 and 39 years old with Graves' ophthalmopathy. CDR3s include the opening cysteine and the closing phenylalanine or tryptophan. The D gene is left open where the match is weak. Some rows mark clone size as missing; the rest say once, few, many or name a class of expanded clone.

TGCAGTGCTAGAGGTCTCGGTGCGGGAGTCAGGGTCGAGCAGTACTTC | CSARGLGAGVRVEQYF | many | TRBD2 | TRBJ2-7 | TRBV20-1
TGTGCCAGCAGCTTACTCAGAAACACAGATACGCAGTATTTT | CASSLLRNTDTQYF | many | - | TRBJ2-3 | TRBV11-3
TGCAGCGTTGAAGGGACAGGAAATCGGGACGAGCAGTACTTC | CSVEGTGNRDEQYF | - | TRBD1 | TRBJ2-7 | TRBV29-1
TGTGCCAGCAGCGACGGACTAGGGCGGGAGACCCAGTACTTC | CASSDGLGRETQYF | - | TRBD2 | TRBJ2-5 | TRBV7-9
TGTGCCAGCAGCTCCCAACAGGGAGCCACCGGGGAGCTGTTTTTT | CASSSQQGATGELFF | - | - | TRBJ2-2 | TRBV7-3
TGTGCCAGCAGTTACCAAGAAGGGGTTTACGAGCAGTACTTC | CASSYQEGVYEQYF | - | - | TRBJ2-7 | TRBV6-6
TGTGCCAGCAGCTTAAGGTCCGCGAGTTTGAACACTGAAGCTTTCTTT | CASSLRSASLNTEAFF | - | - | TRBJ1-1 | TRBV7-6
TGTGCCATCAACGCGAACACCGGGGAGCTGTTTTTT | CAINANTGELFF | few | - | TRBJ2-2 | TRBV10-3
TGTGCCAGCAGCTCGGGACTAGCGGGAACCTACGAGCAGTACTTC | CASSSGLAGTYEQYF | many | TRBD2 | TRBJ2-7 | TRBV12-3/TRBV12-4
TGTGCCAGCAGCGCAAGCGGGAGTAACACAGATACGCAGTATTTT | CASSASGSNTDTQYF | - | TRBD2 | TRBJ2-3 | TRBV9
TGTGCCAGCAGTTCCCCACAGGGCCGATACAATGAGCAGTTCTTC | CASSSPQGRYNEQFF | few | - | TRBJ2-1 | TRBV27
TGTGCCAGCAGCCGGGGAGACAGGGGGCTTGAGACCCAGTACTTC | CASSRGDRGLETQYF | many | TRBD1 | TRBJ2-5 | TRBV5-5
TGTGCCAGCAGTTTGGCAGACTACGAGCAGTACTTC | CASSLADYEQYF | many | - | TRBJ2-7 | TRBV28
TGTGCCAGCAGTTTATTCAGGGTCGAGCAGTACTTC | CASSLFRVEQYF | - | - | TRBJ2-7 | TRBV12-3/TRBV12-4
TGCAGTGCTAGTGCAAGGCGCAATCAGCCCCAGCATTTT | CSASARRNQPQHF | - | - | TRBJ1-5 | TRBV20-1
TGTGCCAGCAGTGAATATAGCTCCTACAATGAGCAGTTCTTC | CASSEYSSYNEQFF | few | - | TRBJ2-1 | TRBV2
TGTGCCAGCAGCTACCGGGACAGGGTTTCACCCCTCCACTTT | CASSYRDRVSPLHF | few | TRBD1 | TRBJ1-6 | TRBV5-6
TGTGCCAGCAGCTTAGACCACCGGGACAGGGTGGTGTTTTCCTACAATGAGCAGTTCTTC | CASSLDHRDRVVFSYNEQFF | many | TRBD1 | TRBJ2-1 | TRBV11-2
TGCAGTGCTAGTACCCAGGGGGTCGGTAATCAGCCCCAGCATTTT | CSASTQGVGNQPQHF | - | TRBD1 | TRBJ1-5 | TRBV20-1
TGTGCCATCAGTGCTGCGGTCAGGGCCACAGATACGCAGTATTTT | CAISAAVRATDTQYF | - | - | TRBJ2-3 | TRBV10-3
TGTGCCAGCAGCTGGGGACAGGGTCCCTACGAGCAGTACTTC | CASSWGQGPYEQYF | many | TRBD1 | TRBJ2-7 | TRBV9
TGTGCCAGCAGTGAGCTGGGACAGAACTATGGCTACACCTTC | CASSELGQNYGYTF | - | TRBD1 | TRBJ1-2 | TRBV6-1
TGTGCCAGCAGTGAGTCGGGCCGGGATCAGCCCCAGCATTTT | CASSESGRDQPQHF | few | - | TRBJ1-5 | TRBV6-1
TGTGCCAGCAGTGAAAGGGCCCAGGGAAAATATAGCAATCAGCCCCAGCATTTT | CASSERAQGKYSNQPQHF | many | - | TRBJ1-5 | TRBV6-1
TGTGCCGCCAGCAGTGCGCGACAGGGGCTGACAGATACGCAGTATTTT | CAASSARQGLTDTQYF | - | TRBD1 | TRBJ2-3 | TRBV15
TGTGCCAGCAGTGTGGGACTAGGTAACTACGAGCAGTACTTC | CASSVGLGNYEQYF | many | TRBD2 | TRBJ2-7 | TRBV6-1
TGTGCCAGCAGCCAAGATGGTCGCGGGCATGACACTGAAGCTTTCTTT | CASSQDGRGHDTEAFF | many | - | TRBJ1-1 | TRBV3-1
TGTGCCATCAGTGAGTCGGAGGGAGGCGAGCAGTACTTC | CAISESEGGEQYF | - | - | TRBJ2-7 | TRBV10-3
TGTGCCAGCAGCTTAGGGGCGGGACCCTACAATGAGCAGTTCTTC | CASSLGAGPYNEQFF | many | - | TRBJ2-1 | TRBV7-3
TGTGCCAGCAGCCAAGGACAGGGGGGAACTCAGCCCCAGCATTTT | CASSQGQGGTQPQHF | many | TRBD1 | TRBJ1-5 | TRBV3-1
TGTGCCAGCAGTTTATCCGGGACAGGAGACAATCAGCCCCAGCATTTT | CASSLSGTGDNQPQHF | - | TRBD1 | TRBJ1-5 | TRBV28
TGTGCCAGCAGTTCCGGACCTGTGGGCGAGCAGTACTTC | CASSSGPVGEQYF | - | - | TRBJ2-7 | TRBV27
TGTGCCAGCAGTTCAAGACAGGGAGCTACTGTGTACTACGAGCAGTACTTC | CASSSRQGATVYYEQYF | many | TRBD1 | TRBJ2-7 | TRBV28
TGCAGTGCCCCCGGCGGGAGTCGGAGCACAGATACGCAGTATTTT | CSAPGGSRSTDTQYF | - | TRBD2 | TRBJ2-3 | TRBV20-1
TGTGCCACCAGTGATTCTTGGCACCCCCCTTCTGGGGCCAACGTCCTGACTTTC | CATSDSWHPPSGANVLTF | few | - | TRBJ2-6 | TRBV24-1
TGTGCCAGTAGTTCCCCTGCGGGACAGCAGTTTACCGGGGAGCTGTTTTTT | CASSSPAGQQFTGELFF | - | - | TRBJ2-2 | TRBV19
TGTGCCAGCACCCCGGGAGCAGCCATTAGCACAGATACGCAGTATTTT | CASTPGAAISTDTQYF | - | - | TRBJ2-3 | TRBV19
TGTGCCAGCAGACAACTCTCTGGAAACACCATATATTTT | CASRQLSGNTIYF | few | - | TRBJ1-3 | TRBV6-2/TRBV6-3
TGTGCCAGCAGTTTAAATTCTCGGTGGGAGACCCAGTACTTC | CASSLNSRWETQYF | - | - | TRBJ2-5 | TRBV12-3/TRBV12-4
TGTGCCAGCAGTCCATATCCAGGATATGACAATGAGCAGTTCTTC | CASSPYPGYDNEQFF | few | - | TRBJ2-1 | TRBV28
TGTGCTAGTGGTTCGGGAGCGTGGAATGAGCAGTTCTTC | CASGSGAWNEQFF | few | - | TRBJ2-1 | TRBV12-5
TGCAGCGCTCCCACAAAACTAGCGTCTCGAGATACGCAGTATTTT | CSAPTKLASRDTQYF | few | TRBD2 | TRBJ2-3 | TRBV29-1
TGCAGTGCTACTCCGGGACAGGGTCTACCCTACGAGCAGTACTTC | CSATPGQGLPYEQYF | few | TRBD1 | TRBJ2-7 | TRBV20-1
TGTGCCAGCAGCCTCTGGGCAGGGATTAAGAATGAGCAGTTCTTC | CASSLWAGIKNEQFF | - | - | TRBJ2-1 | TRBV5-8
TGTGCCAGCAGCATCCAAGCGGGAGGCGCCTACGAGCAGTACTTC | CASSIQAGGAYEQYF | few | TRBD2 | TRBJ2-7 | TRBV28
TGTGCCAGCAGCCGGGGCCGACAAAGCAATCAGCCCCAGCATTTT | CASSRGRQSNQPQHF | many | - | TRBJ1-5 | TRBV3-1
TGTGCCAGCAGTAAACAGGGGGCCTCGTCCTACGAGCAGTACTTC | CASSKQGASSYEQYF | - | TRBD1 | TRBJ2-7 | TRBV6-2/TRBV6-3
TGTGCCAGCAGCGGATCAACAGGGGGCGGTGAGCAGTTCTTC | CASSGSTGGGEQFF | many | TRBD1 | TRBJ2-1 | TRBV11-3
TGCAGTGCTAGAAGACAGGGCGGTTATAATTCACCCCTCCACTTT | CSARRQGGYNSPLHF | - | TRBD1 | TRBJ1-6 | TRBV20-1
TGTGCCAGCTCACCGAGGGACGCGGTCTATGGCTACACCTTC | CASSPRDAVYGYTF | - | - | TRBJ1-2 | TRBV18
TGTGCCAGCAGTTACTCGGCGACCGCCAACTACGAGCAGTACTTC | CASSYSATANYEQYF | few | - | TRBJ2-7 | TRBV6-5